This TCR beta chain was captured in a study of blood T cell repertoires in COVID-19. About the study: Collection of acute and convalescent COVID-19 samples took place in the United States, Italy and Spain. Nucleic acid was either cDNA or gDNA, and it came from T cells, B-cell-depleted T cells, or PBMCs.

V was cut by 0 bases and J by 0 bases, with 12 bases left in between. CDR1 LGHNA and CDR2 YSLEER come from the germline V gene. This CDR3 is 18 amino acids long. Study processing details: The assay estimated nucleated cells by amplifying reference gene primers. This table comes from immunoSEQ multiplex PCR, and its TCRdb copy is limited to in-frame clones, with some not included. The V and J calls and the clone size are those of that table, but D and trimming were determined from the DNA. Among 99,000 or so clones listed, 84% were seen once. Input material: peripheral blood. This chain links TRBV4-3 with TRBJ1-6; the D is unclear. This sequence originates from a man aged 60 to 69 with acute or convalescent COVID-19. The CDR3 nucleotides are TGCGCCAGCAGCCAAGATCGGCAGGCGAGCTCCTATAATTCACCCCTCCACTTT. This gives the protein CASSQDRQASSYNSPLHF.